A selection of T cell receptor beta chains follows, all from one sample in a study of shared clonotypes between healthy human individuals. Assay used: immunoSEQ multiplex PCR; TCRdb lists only in-frame clones, some missing. The sample carries about 2.4 million clones, approximately 93% recorded once. Sequences were obtained from naive CD4+ T cells from PBMCs. The receptors originated from a man aged 18-30 years in good health. Some clones in this sample may be carry-over from other donors' samples. Both conserved end residues are part of each CDR3. Fields, in order: D gene, J gene, clone size, V gene, CDR3 DNA, CDR3 protein. A D gene is named only where the DNA matches it firmly. The size of a clone is reported for some rows only, either as once, few or many, or as a class for expanded clones.

d_call: TRBD1
j_call: TRBJ2-7
clone_size: .
v_call: TRBV7-8
cdr3_nt: TGTGCCAGCAGCACCCGACAGGGTCTCGAGCAGTACTTC
cdr3_aa: CASSTRQGLEQYF

d_call: .
j_call: TRBJ2-6
clone_size: .
v_call: TRBV12-5
cdr3_nt: TGTGCTAGTGGTTTGGGGTCTTCTGGGGCCAACGTCCTGACTTTC
cdr3_aa: CASGLGSSGANVLTF

d_call: .
j_call: TRBJ1-2
clone_size: .
v_call: TRBV2
cdr3_nt: TGTGCCAGCAGTGAATCGTGGGGGAGCCGCTACACCTTC
cdr3_aa: CASSESWGSRYTF

d_call: .
j_call: TRBJ2-3
clone_size: .
v_call: TRBV9
cdr3_nt: TGTGCCAGCAGCGTACAGGGAGTGAGTGGCACAGATACGCAGTATTTT
cdr3_aa: CASSVQGVSGTDTQYF

d_call: .
j_call: TRBJ1-2
clone_size: .
v_call: TRBV7-8
cdr3_nt: TGTGCCAGCAGCTTAGGGAAGCGGGGCAGTGAGGTGTATTCGGGGTACACCTTC
cdr3_aa: CASSLGKRGSEVYSGYTF

d_call: .
j_call: TRBJ1-2
clone_size: once
v_call: TRBV11-2
cdr3_nt: TGTGCCAGCAGCTCCCTCCCAAGGAAAGACTATGGCTACACCTTC
cdr3_aa: CASSSLPRKDYGYTF

d_call: .
j_call: TRBJ1-1
clone_size: few
v_call: TRBV6-5
cdr3_nt: TGTGCCAGCAGGTACAGGGATTTTGGCACTGAAGCTTTCTTT
cdr3_aa: CASRYRDFGTEAFF

d_call: .
j_call: TRBJ1-2
clone_size: .
v_call: TRBV14
cdr3_nt: TGTGCCAGCAGCCAAGATCACATACAGGGCCGAGGCTACACCTTC
cdr3_aa: CASSQDHIQGRGYTF

d_call: .
j_call: TRBJ2-5
clone_size: .
v_call: TRBV5-1
cdr3_nt: TGCGCCAGCAGCTCAAGGGACCGGCGAGGAGAGACCCAGTACTTC
cdr3_aa: CASSSRDRRGETQYF

d_call: .
j_call: TRBJ1-4
clone_size: few
v_call: TRBV2
cdr3_nt: TGTGCCAGCAGTGACAAAGGGAAATCTAATGAAAAACTGTTTTTT
cdr3_aa: CASSDKGKSNEKLFF

d_call: .
j_call: TRBJ2-4
clone_size: .
v_call: TRBV28
cdr3_nt: TGTGCCAGCAGTCTAAGCAGTGCAGTAGCCAAAAACATTCAGTACTTC
cdr3_aa: CASSLSSAVAKNIQYF

d_call: .
j_call: TRBJ2-3
clone_size: .
v_call: TRBV7-9
cdr3_nt: TGTGCCAGCAGCTTAGCTCCCAGGGGGGGAACAGATACGCAGTATTTT
cdr3_aa: CASSLAPRGGTDTQYF

d_call: .
j_call: TRBJ2-6
clone_size: .
v_call: TRBV15
cdr3_nt: TGTGCCACCAGCAGAGATCCCAGGGGCGCTGGGGCCAACGTCCTGACTTTC
cdr3_aa: CATSRDPRGAGANVLTF

d_call: TRBD2
j_call: TRBJ2-3
clone_size: .
v_call: TRBV4-1
cdr3_nt: TGCGCCAGCAGAGGGTCCGGGACTAGCGGGAGGAGGGATACGCAGTATTTT
cdr3_aa: CASRGSGTSGRRDTQYF

d_call: TRBD1
j_call: TRBJ2-2
clone_size: .
v_call: TRBV7-3
cdr3_nt: TGTGCCAGCAGCGATAGGACAGGGGTTTCTACCGGGGAGCTGTTTTTT
cdr3_aa: CASSDRTGVSTGELFF

d_call: .
j_call: TRBJ2-2
clone_size: .
v_call: TRBV6-5
cdr3_nt: TGTGCCAGCAGTTACAGGTTTAGCGACGGGGAGCTGTTTTTT
cdr3_aa: CASSYRFSDGELFF

d_call: .
j_call: TRBJ2-7
clone_size: .
v_call: TRBV20-1
cdr3_nt: TGCAGTGCCCGCCGCTACGAGCAGTACTTC
cdr3_aa: CSARRYEQYF

d_call: TRBD2
j_call: TRBJ2-1
clone_size: .
v_call: TRBV5-1
cdr3_nt: TGCGCCAGCAGCTCGCAGGGACTAGTGAACACTGAGCAGTTCTTC
cdr3_aa: CASSSQGLVNTEQFF

d_call: TRBD1
j_call: TRBJ2-1
clone_size: once
v_call: TRBV28
cdr3_nt: TGTGCCAGCAGTTTCTTTCAAGGACAGGGGGCGAACAATGAGCAGTTCTTC
cdr3_aa: CASSFFQGQGANNEQFF

d_call: .
j_call: TRBJ1-5
clone_size: .
v_call: TRBV18
cdr3_nt: TGTGCCAGCTCACCGGTAGGGCTGCAGCCCCAGCATTTT
cdr3_aa: CASSPVGLQPQHF

d_call: TRBD1
j_call: TRBJ1-1
clone_size: once
v_call: TRBV5-1
cdr3_nt: TGCGCCAGCAGCATTACCGGGACAGCGAACACTGAAGCTTTCTTT
cdr3_aa: CASSITGTANTEAFF

d_call: .
j_call: TRBJ1-2
clone_size: once
v_call: TRBV27
cdr3_nt: TGTGCCAGCAGTTTTCGCGGGGGCTATGGCTACACCTTC
cdr3_aa: CASSFRGGYGYTF

d_call: .
j_call: TRBJ1-2
clone_size: .
v_call: TRBV29-1
cdr3_nt: TGCAGCGTTGGGGGAGTGTCCGGGAGTGGCTACACCTTC
cdr3_aa: CSVGGVSGSGYTF

d_call: TRBD2
j_call: TRBJ2-5
clone_size: .
v_call: TRBV9
cdr3_nt: TGTGCCAGCAGCGGACTAGCGGGAGGTTCCGAGACCCAGTACTTC
cdr3_aa: CASSGLAGGSETQYF

d_call: TRBD1
j_call: TRBJ1-4
clone_size: .
v_call: TRBV5-1
cdr3_nt: TGCGCCAGCAGCTTGCGAGGACAGGGGCCGCGGGTTGCAACTAATGAAAAACTGTTTTTT
cdr3_aa: CASSLRGQGPRVATNEKLFF

d_call: TRBD1
j_call: TRBJ2-5
clone_size: .
v_call: TRBV9
cdr3_nt: TGTGCCAGCACCCCCCCCGGGACAGGACAAGAGACCCAGTACTTC
cdr3_aa: CASTPPGTGQETQYF

d_call: TRBD1
j_call: TRBJ2-4
clone_size: .
v_call: TRBV5-1
cdr3_nt: TGCGCCAGCAGCGTTACGGGACAGTGGAGCGACATTCAGTACTTC
cdr3_aa: CASSVTGQWSDIQYF

d_call: .
j_call: TRBJ1-1
clone_size: .
v_call: TRBV9
cdr3_nt: TGTGCCAGCAGCGTAGAAGCAGGGACGATGAACACTGAAGCTTTCTTT
cdr3_aa: CASSVEAGTMNTEAFF

d_call: TRBD1
j_call: TRBJ2-7
clone_size: .
v_call: TRBV5-6
cdr3_nt: TGTGCCAGCAGCCGGACAGGGTCAAACTACGAGCAGTACTTC
cdr3_aa: CASSRTGSNYEQYF

d_call: TRBD1
j_call: TRBJ1-1
clone_size: .
v_call: TRBV5-1
cdr3_nt: TGCGCCAGCAGCGTAAGCGGGACAGGGGGCTATACTGAAGCTTTCTTT
cdr3_aa: CASSVSGTGGYTEAFF

d_call: TRBD2
j_call: TRBJ2-5
clone_size: .
v_call: TRBV7-9
cdr3_nt: TGTGCCAGCAGCGCTGGGACTAGCGGGCAGGGGTGGTACTTC
cdr3_aa: CASSAGTSGQGWYF

d_call: .
j_call: TRBJ1-5
clone_size: .
v_call: TRBV2
cdr3_nt: TGTGCCAGCAGCGACGTACTTCCGGAGCCCCAGCATTTT
cdr3_aa: CASSDVLPEPQHF

d_call: .
j_call: TRBJ1-5
clone_size: .
v_call: TRBV19
cdr3_nt: TGTGCCAGTAGTGCCCCGGGACCGATAAATCAGCCCCAGCATTTT
cdr3_aa: CASSAPGPINQPQHF

d_call: TRBD1
j_call: TRBJ1-4
clone_size: once
v_call: TRBV6-6
cdr3_nt: TGTGCCAGCAGTTCACAGGGGCCCGGAGACGAAAAACTGTTTTTT
cdr3_aa: CASSSQGPGDEKLFF

d_call: TRBD1
j_call: TRBJ1-2
clone_size: .
v_call: TRBV28
cdr3_nt: TGTGCCAGCAGTTACCGTATGGGACAGGGCGTAGGCTACACCTTC
cdr3_aa: CASSYRMGQGVGYTF

d_call: .
j_call: TRBJ2-1
clone_size: .
v_call: TRBV6-6
cdr3_nt: TGTGCCAGCACCCAACATAGCAATGAGCAGTTCTTC
cdr3_aa: CASTQHSNEQFF

d_call: TRBD2
j_call: TRBJ2-3
clone_size: .
v_call: TRBV29-1
cdr3_nt: TGCAGCGGGGGGGGACTAGCTACAGATACGCAGTATTTT
cdr3_aa: CSGGGLATDTQYF

d_call: .
j_call: TRBJ1-1
clone_size: once
v_call: TRBV5-1
cdr3_nt: TGCGCCAGCAGCTTGATGCAGGGGCTAAGGAACACTGAAGCTTTCTTT
cdr3_aa: CASSLMQGLRNTEAFF

d_call: TRBD1
j_call: TRBJ2-1
clone_size: once
v_call: TRBV6-6
cdr3_nt: TGTGCCAGCAGTTACCGTGGGACAGGGGATGAGCAGTTCTTC
cdr3_aa: CASSYRGTGDEQFF

d_call: TRBD1
j_call: TRBJ2-3
clone_size: .
v_call: TRBV5-4
cdr3_nt: TGTGCCAGCAGCTTGGACAGGGGGCGGCAAGGGACAGATACGCAGTATTTT
cdr3_aa: CASSLDRGRQGTDTQYF

d_call: TRBD1
j_call: TRBJ2-2
clone_size: once
v_call: TRBV4-2
cdr3_nt: TGTGCCAGCAGCCAAAAGACGCGAGGACAGGGAACCGGGGAGCTGTTTTTT
cdr3_aa: CASSQKTRGQGTGELFF

d_call: .
j_call: TRBJ2-5
clone_size: once
v_call: TRBV18
cdr3_nt: TGTGCCAGCTCACCATCTGCCCAAGAGACCCAGTACTTC
cdr3_aa: CASSPSAQETQYF

d_call: TRBD2
j_call: TRBJ2-3
clone_size: .
v_call: TRBV6-1
cdr3_nt: TGTGCCAGCAGTGAAGCGGGTCTAGCGGGGGCCCGGGATACGCAGTATTTT
cdr3_aa: CASSEAGLAGARDTQYF

d_call: TRBD1
j_call: TRBJ2-2
clone_size: .
v_call: TRBV10-1
cdr3_nt: TGCGCCAGCAGTACAGGGGGCACCGGGGAGCTGTTTTTT
cdr3_aa: CASSTGGTGELFF

d_call: .
j_call: TRBJ1-5
clone_size: .
v_call: TRBV11-2
cdr3_nt: TGTGCCAGCAGCCCCGGGCCCCAGCATTTT
cdr3_aa: CASSPGPQHF

d_call: .
j_call: TRBJ1-5
clone_size: .
v_call: TRBV28
cdr3_nt: TGTGCCAGCTCGGTGAGGCTGGATAGCAATCAGCCCCAGCATTTT
cdr3_aa: CASSVRLDSNQPQHF

d_call: .
j_call: TRBJ1-4
clone_size: .
v_call: TRBV5-1
cdr3_nt: TGCGCCAGCAGCTTGGTGGGCAGGGTAGAGAATGAAAAACTGTTTTTT
cdr3_aa: CASSLVGRVENEKLFF

d_call: .
j_call: TRBJ2-1
clone_size: .
v_call: TRBV5-4
cdr3_nt: TGTGCCAGCAGCCACCCGGTATACAATGAGCAGTTCTTC
cdr3_aa: CASSHPVYNEQFF

d_call: TRBD1
j_call: TRBJ1-1
clone_size: .
v_call: TRBV6-1
cdr3_nt: TGTGCCAGCACCCAGACAGGGGGACGTACTGAAGCTTTCTTT
cdr3_aa: CASTQTGGRTEAFF

d_call: .
j_call: TRBJ2-7
clone_size: .
v_call: TRBV5-1
cdr3_nt: TGCGCCAGCAGCAGGAGGGACTCCAGAAGCTTCTCCTACGAGCAGTACTTC
cdr3_aa: CASSRRDSRSFSYEQYF

d_call: .
j_call: TRBJ2-3
clone_size: .
v_call: TRBV4-2
cdr3_nt: TGTGCCAGCAGTAACAGCGTGAGCACAGATACGCAGTATTTT
cdr3_aa: CASSNSVSTDTQYF